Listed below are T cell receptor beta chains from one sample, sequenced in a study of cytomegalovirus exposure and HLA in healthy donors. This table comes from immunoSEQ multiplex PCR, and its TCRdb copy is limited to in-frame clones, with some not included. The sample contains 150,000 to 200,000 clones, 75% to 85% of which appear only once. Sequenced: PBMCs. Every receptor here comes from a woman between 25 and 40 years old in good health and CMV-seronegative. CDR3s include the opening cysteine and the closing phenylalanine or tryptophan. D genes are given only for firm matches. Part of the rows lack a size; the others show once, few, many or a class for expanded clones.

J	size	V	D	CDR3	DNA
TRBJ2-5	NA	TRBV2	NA	CASSDPGMQETQYF	TGTGCCAGCAGTGATCCGGGAATGCAAGAGACCCAGTACTTC
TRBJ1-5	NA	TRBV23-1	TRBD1	CASSQLTGGEQPQHF	TGCGCCAGCAGTCAATTAACAGGGGGCGAGCAGCCCCAGCATTTT
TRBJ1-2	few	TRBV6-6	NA	CASSDQEGGLGGYTF	TGTGCCAGCAGTGATCAGGAAGGGGGTTTGGGGGGCTACACCTTC
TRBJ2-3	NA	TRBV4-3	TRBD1	CASSQAGQGTQYF	TGCGCCAGCAGCCAAGCCGGACAGGGCACGCAGTATTTT
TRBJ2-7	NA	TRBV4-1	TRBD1	CASSQDLDRAYEQYF	TGCGCCAGCAGCCAAGACCTAGACAGGGCCTACGAGCAGTACTTC
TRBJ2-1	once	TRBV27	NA	CASSPWSQTYEQFF	TGTGCCAGCAGTCCCTGGAGCCAGACGTATGAGCAGTTCTTC
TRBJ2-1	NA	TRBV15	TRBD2	CATSRTLAGGDNEQFF	TGTGCCACCAGCAGAACCCTAGCGGGAGGGGACAATGAGCAGTTCTTC
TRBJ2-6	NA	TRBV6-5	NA	CASRPQGSGANVLTF	TGTGCCAGCAGACCCCAGGGTTCAGGGGCCAACGTCCTGACTTTC
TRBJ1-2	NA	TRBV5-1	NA	CASSSAGLLDYGYTF	TGCGCCAGCAGCAGTGCAGGGTTGTTGGACTATGGCTACACCTTC
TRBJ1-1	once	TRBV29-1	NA	CSVGYTREAFF	TGCAGCGTTGGTTATACACGTGAAGCTTTCTTT
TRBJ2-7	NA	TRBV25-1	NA	CASSAGGGFYEQYF	TGTGCCAGCAGTGCCGGGGGTGGTTTCTACGAGCAGTACTTC
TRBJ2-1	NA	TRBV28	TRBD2	CASRSGGSYNEQFF	TGTGCCAGCAGGTCGGGAGGCTCCTACAATGAGCAGTTCTTC
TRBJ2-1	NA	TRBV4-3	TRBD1	CASSQELRTGSYNEQFF	TGCGCCAGCAGCCAAGAGCTAAGGACAGGCTCCTACAATGAGCAGTTCTTC
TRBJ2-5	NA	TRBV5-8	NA	CASSLFGVRETQYF	TGTGCCAGCAGCTTGTTCGGGGTGAGAGAGACCCAGTACTTC
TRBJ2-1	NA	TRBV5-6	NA	CASSLGGGAQEQFF	TGTGCCAGCAGCTTGGGAGGGGGGGCTCAGGAGCAGTTCTTC
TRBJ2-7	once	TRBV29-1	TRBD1	CSVAGTGIPYYEQYF	TGCAGCGTTGCTGGGACAGGGATCCCTTACTACGAGCAGTACTTC
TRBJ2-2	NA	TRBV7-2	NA	CASSSRDYTGELFF	TGTGCCAGCAGTTCCCGGGATTACACCGGGGAGCTGTTTTTT
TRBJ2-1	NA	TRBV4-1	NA	CASSQGRTNNEQFF	TGCGCCAGCAGCCAAGGGCGGACTAACAATGAGCAGTTCTTC
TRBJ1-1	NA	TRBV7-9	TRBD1	CASSLGPGRTGEAFF	TGTGCCAGCAGCTTAGGGCCAGGGAGGACAGGTGAAGCTTTCTTT
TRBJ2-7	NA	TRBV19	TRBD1	CASSIQGQDGEQYF	TGTGCCAGTAGTATACAGGGACAGGACGGCGAGCAGTACTTC
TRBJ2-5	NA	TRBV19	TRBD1	CASSIGEQGAGETQYF	TGTGCCAGTAGTATTGGGGAACAGGGGGCTGGGGAGACCCAGTACTTC
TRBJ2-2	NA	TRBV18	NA	CASSEQKRYGELFF	TGTGCCAGCTCCGAACAAAAACGATACGGGGAGCTGTTTTTT
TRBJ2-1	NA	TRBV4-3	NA	CASSQDLVAEYNEQFF	TGCGCCAGCAGCCAAGATCTTGTTGCGGAGTACAATGAGCAGTTCTTC
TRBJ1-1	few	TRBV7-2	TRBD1	CASRSTGTVNTEAFF	TGTGCCAGCAGGTCAACCGGGACAGTGAACACTGAAGCTTTCTTT
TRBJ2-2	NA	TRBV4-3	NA	CASSLGLITGELFF	TGCGCCAGCAGCCTGGGCCTCATCACCGGGGAGCTGTTTTTT
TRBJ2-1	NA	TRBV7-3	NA	CASSPLADYNEQFF	TGTGCCAGCAGCCCTTTAGCGGATTACAATGAGCAGTTCTTC
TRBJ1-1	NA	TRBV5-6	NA	CASSLDPGMNTEAFF	TGTGCCAGCAGCTTGGATCCGGGAATGAACACTGAAGCTTTCTTT
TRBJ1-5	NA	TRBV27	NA	CASSPGLSNQPQHF	TGTGCCAGCAGTCCGGGGTTGAGCAATCAGCCCCAGCATTTT
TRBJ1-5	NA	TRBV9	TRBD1	CASSVSGQNHQPQHF	TGTGCCAGCAGCGTATCGGGACAGAACCATCAGCCCCAGCATTTT
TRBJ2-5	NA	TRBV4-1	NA	CASSQGLRDETQYF	TGCGCCAGCAGCCAAGGTCTGAGGGATGAGACCCAGTACTTC
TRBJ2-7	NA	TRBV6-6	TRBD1	CASSYQDRGGEQYF	TGTGCCAGCAGTTACCAGGACAGGGGTGGGGAGCAGTACTTC
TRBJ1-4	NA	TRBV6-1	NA	CASLAGAGEKLFF	TGTGCCAGCCTTGCAGGGGCCGGAGAAAAACTGTTTTTT
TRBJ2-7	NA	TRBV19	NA	CASSIGDPDSGYEQYF	TGTGCCAGTAGTATAGGCGACCCGGACAGTGGCTACGAGCAGTACTTC
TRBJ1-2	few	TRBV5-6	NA	CASSQLETGGYTF	TGTGCCAGCAGCCAACTGGAGACAGGCGGCTACACCTTC
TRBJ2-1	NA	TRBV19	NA	CASSPRPYNEQFF	TGTGCCAGTAGTCCTAGACCCTACAATGAGCAGTTCTTC
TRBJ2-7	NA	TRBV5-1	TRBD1	CASSYDRDEQYF	TGCGCCAGCAGCTATGACAGGGACGAGCAGTACTTC
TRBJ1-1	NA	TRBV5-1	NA	CASSFSGSGTEAFF	TGCGCCAGCAGCTTTTCAGGGTCGGGCACTGAAGCTTTCTTT
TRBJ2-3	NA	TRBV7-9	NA	CASSLGPTDTQYF	TGTGCCAGCAGCTTAGGGCCCACAGATACGCAGTATTTT
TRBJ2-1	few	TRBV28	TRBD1	CASSFRRDRAAEQFF	TGTGCCAGCAGTTTCCGGCGGGACAGGGCGGCTGAGCAGTTCTTC
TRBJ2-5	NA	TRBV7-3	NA	CASSSRHRETQYF	TGTGCCAGCAGCTCCCGACACCGAGAGACCCAGTACTTC
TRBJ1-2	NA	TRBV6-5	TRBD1	CASSYQQGIGGYTF	TGTGCCAGCAGTTACCAACAGGGGATCGGTGGCTACACCTTC
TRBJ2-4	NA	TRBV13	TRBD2	CASSSARLATIQYF	TGTGCCAGCAGCTCCGCCCGACTAGCCACTATTCAGTACTTC
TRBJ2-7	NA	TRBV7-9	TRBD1	CSSSPKAFRRQGALYEQYF	TGTTCCAGCAGCCCCAAGGCTTTTAGGCGACAGGGGGCCTTATACGAGCAGTACTTC
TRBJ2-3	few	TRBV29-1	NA	CSVGGVRVTDTQYF	TGCAGCGTTGGGGGGGTGAGGGTCACAGATACGCAGTATTTT
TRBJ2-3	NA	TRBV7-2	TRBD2	CASSLAGLGSTDTQYF	TGTGCCAGCAGCTTAGCGGGACTAGGGAGCACAGATACGCAGTATTTT
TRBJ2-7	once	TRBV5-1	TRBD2	CASSLEAGAEQYF	TGCGCCAGCAGCTTGGAAGCGGGAGCCGAGCAGTACTTC
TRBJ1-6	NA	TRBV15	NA	CATSRVAGRNSPLHF	TGTGCCACCAGCAGAGTGGCAGGCAGGAATTCACCCCTCCACTTT
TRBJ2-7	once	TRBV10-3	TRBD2	CAISESGGIYEQYF	TGTGCCATCAGTGAGTCGGGAGGGATTTACGAGCAGTACTTC
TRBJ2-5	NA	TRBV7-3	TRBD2	CASSLSLAEETQYF	TGTGCCAGCAGCTTATCCCTAGCGGAAGAGACCCAGTACTTC
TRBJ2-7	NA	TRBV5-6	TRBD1	CASSWGTGYEQYF	TGTGCCAGCAGCTGGGGGACAGGCTACGAGCAGTACTTC
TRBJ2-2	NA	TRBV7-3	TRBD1	CASSLQGASGELFF	TGTGCCAGCAGCTTACAGGGGGCTTCCGGGGAGCTGTTTTTT
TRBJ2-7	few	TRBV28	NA	CASSEASEGVYEQYF	TGTGCCAGCAGTGAAGCTTCTGAAGGGGTCTACGAGCAGTACTTC
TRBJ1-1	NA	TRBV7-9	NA	CASSFLTDSPEAFF	TGTGCCAGCAGCTTCCTAACGGACTCACCTGAAGCTTTCTTT
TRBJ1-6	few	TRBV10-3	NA	CAISERTVDNSPLHF	TGTGCCATCAGTGAGCGGACAGTCGATAATTCACCCCTCCACTTT